This is a list of T cell receptor beta chains from one sample in a study of blood T cell repertoires in COVID-19. Assay used: immunoSEQ multiplex PCR; TCRdb lists only in-frame clones, some missing. This table holds 60,000 to 70,000 clones, 75% to 95% found once. Material: peripheral blood. These receptors were obtained from a human donor with active COVID-19. The donor label of this sample is uncertain. Each CDR3 is given with its conserved first and last residue. The D gene is left open where the match is weak. Size is stated for part of the rows, as once, few or many counts, or as a class when the clone is expanded.

CDR3aa: CASAERSNQPQHF; CDR3nt: TGTGCCAGCGCCGAGAGGAGCAATCAGCCCCAGCATTTT; abundance: NA; v_gene: TRBV7-2; d_gene: NA; j_gene: TRBJ1-5
CDR3aa: CASSLWTGGETQYF; CDR3nt: TGCGCCAGCAGCTTGTGGACGGGGGGGGAGACCCAGTACTTC; abundance: NA; v_gene: TRBV5-1; d_gene: TRBD2; j_gene: TRBJ2-5
CDR3aa: CASSQERDGPTDTQYF; CDR3nt: TGTGCCAGCAGCCAAGAGCGGGACGGACCCACAGATACGCAGTATTTT; abundance: NA; v_gene: TRBV4-2; d_gene: NA; j_gene: TRBJ2-3
CDR3aa: CASSRGQEKNTEAFF; CDR3nt: TGTGCCAGCTCACGTGGACAGGAGAAGAACACTGAAGCTTTCTTT; abundance: NA; v_gene: TRBV18; d_gene: TRBD1; j_gene: TRBJ1-1
CDR3aa: CASSQGPSGDQYEQYF; CDR3nt: TGTGCCAGCAGCCAAGGTCCTAGCGGGGACCAGTACGAGCAGTACTTC; abundance: NA; v_gene: TRBV3-1/TRBV3-2; d_gene: TRBD2; j_gene: TRBJ2-7
CDR3aa: CASRRETGSYEQYF; CDR3nt: TGTGCCAGCCGCAGGGAAACCGGCTCCTACGAGCAGTACTTC; abundance: NA; v_gene: TRBV2; d_gene: NA; j_gene: TRBJ2-7
CDR3aa: CASSQVIGGPQRDTQYF; CDR3nt: TGTGCCAGCAGCCAAGTTATTGGTGGGCCCCAGCGGGATACGCAGTATTTT; abundance: NA; v_gene: TRBV14; d_gene: NA; j_gene: TRBJ2-3
CDR3aa: CASSFRASSSGNTIYF; CDR3nt: TGTGCCAGCAGCTTTAGAGCTTCAAGCTCTGGAAACACCATATATTTT; abundance: NA; v_gene: TRBV7-9; d_gene: NA; j_gene: TRBJ1-3
CDR3aa: CASSLEAALLGELFF; CDR3nt: TGTGCCAGCAGCTTAGAGGCGGCCCTCCTGGGGGAGCTGTTTTTT; abundance: NA; v_gene: TRBV7-2; d_gene: NA; j_gene: TRBJ2-2
CDR3aa: CASSPGAPYEQYF; CDR3nt: TGTGCCAGCTCCCCAGGGGCCCCCTACGAGCAGTACTTC; abundance: NA; v_gene: TRBV18; d_gene: NA; j_gene: TRBJ2-7
CDR3aa: CASSLRAGGEKLFF; CDR3nt: TGTGCCAGCAGTCTAAGGGCGGGGGGTGAAAAACTGTTTTTT; abundance: once; v_gene: TRBV27; d_gene: NA; j_gene: TRBJ1-4
CDR3aa: CASSLEQAKSEKLFF; CDR3nt: TGTGCCAGCAGCTTAGAACAGGCAAAGTCTGAAAAACTGTTTTTT; abundance: NA; v_gene: TRBV11-2; d_gene: NA; j_gene: TRBJ1-4
CDR3aa: CASSLEEYNEQFF; CDR3nt: TGTGCCAGCAGCTTAGAAGAGTACAATGAGCAGTTCTTC; abundance: NA; v_gene: TRBV11-2; d_gene: NA; j_gene: TRBJ2-1
CDR3aa: CSVRGQGEGYTF; CDR3nt: TGCAGCGTTAGAGGACAGGGGGAAGGCTACACCTTC; abundance: NA; v_gene: TRBV29-1; d_gene: TRBD1; j_gene: TRBJ1-2
CDR3aa: CASGGPIHSYEQYF; CDR3nt: TGTGCCAGCGGAGGACCGATACACTCCTACGAGCAGTACTTC; abundance: NA; v_gene: TRBV2; d_gene: NA; j_gene: TRBJ2-7